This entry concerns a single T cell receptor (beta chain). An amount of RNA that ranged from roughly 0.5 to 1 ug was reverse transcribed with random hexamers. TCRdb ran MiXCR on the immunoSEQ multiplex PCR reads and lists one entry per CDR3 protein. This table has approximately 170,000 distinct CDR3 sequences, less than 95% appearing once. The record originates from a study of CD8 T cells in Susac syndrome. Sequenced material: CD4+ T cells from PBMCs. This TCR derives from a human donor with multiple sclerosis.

CDR3 sequence: CASSYSGVEAFF. CDR3 sequence (DNA): TGTGCCAGCAGTTACTCGGGGGTTGAAGCTTTCTTT. The chain employs TRBV6-5 and TRBJ1-1; possibly TRBD1 for D (5 bases). CDR1 is MNHEY and CDR2 is SVGAGI in the germline V gene. V was clipped by 0 bases and J by 7 bases, with 6 bases between them. The CDR3 extends over 12 amino acids.